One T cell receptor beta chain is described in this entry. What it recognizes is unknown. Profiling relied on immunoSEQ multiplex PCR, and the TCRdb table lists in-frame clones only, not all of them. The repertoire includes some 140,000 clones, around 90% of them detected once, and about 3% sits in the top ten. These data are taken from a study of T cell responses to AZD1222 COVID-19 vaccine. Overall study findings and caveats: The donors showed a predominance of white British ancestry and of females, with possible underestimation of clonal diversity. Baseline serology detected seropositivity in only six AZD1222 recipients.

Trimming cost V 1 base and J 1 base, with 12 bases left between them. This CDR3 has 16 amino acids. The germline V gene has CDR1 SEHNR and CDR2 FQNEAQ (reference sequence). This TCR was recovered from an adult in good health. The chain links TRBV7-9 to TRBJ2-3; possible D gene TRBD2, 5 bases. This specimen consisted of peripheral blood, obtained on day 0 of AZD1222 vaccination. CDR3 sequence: CASSLGFQRRTDTQYF. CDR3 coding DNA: TGTGCCAGCAGCTTAGGATTCCAGCGGCGCACAGATACGCAGTATTTT.